The 22 T cell receptor beta chains below were found in one sample sequenced in a study of cytomegalovirus exposure and HLA in healthy donors. This PCR relied on a set of 60 Vbeta primers and 13 Jbeta primers. Some clones are missing from TCRdb's copy, which holds only in-frame ones; the method was immunoSEQ multiplex PCR. The sample consists of under 250,000 clones, over 65% of them appearing once. The sequencing sample was made of PBMCs. The receptors originated from a man between 18 and 29 years old in good health and CMV-seronegative.

The chain combines TRBV27 with TRBJ2-1; 7 bases line up with TRBD1. This CDR3 contains 14 residues. The germline V gene has CDR1 MNHEY and CDR2 SMNVEV (reference sequence). V lost 0 bases and J lost 8; bases outside the gene matches: 4. The CDR3 DNA is TGTGCCAGCAGTTTATCGACAGGGTGGGATGAGCAGTTCTTC. It is translated as CASSLSTGWDEQFF.

V gene TRBV19 combines with J gene TRBJ1-2; weak D call: TRBD1 (6 bases). The V gene's germline CDR1 is LNHDA and CDR2 SQIVND (reference sequence). Trimming left V 0 bases short and J 4 bases short, with 15 bases between. This CDR3 is built from 16 residues. The CDR3 coding sequence is TGTGCCAGTAGTATAGATCGTGGCGGGGGCCCCTATGGCTACACCTTC. Protein: CASSIDRGGGPYGYTF.

As to this clone: At one of its ends the junction is not consistent with the germline gene, which may arise from a read error. The J gene is TRBJ2-1, the V gene TRBV7-7, with 13 nucleotides matching TRBD2. The CDR3 is made up of 15 amino acids. The germline V gene encodes CDR1 SSHAT and CDR2 FNYEAQ (reference sequence). The CDR3 DNA sequence: TGTGCTAGCAGCCGACTAGCGGGAGGTATAGATGAGCAGTTCTTC. Translating it yields CASSRLAGGIDEQFF.

In this sample, this clone turned up a few times. This chain links TRBV9 with TRBJ1-3; D ambiguous. V was pared by 5 bases and J by 8 bases, with 8 bases between. Germline assignment: CDR1 SGDLS and CDR2 YYNGEE. This CDR3 is 11 amino acids long. The CDR3: CASRAEDTIYF. The CDR3 nucleotides are TGTGCCAGCAGGGCAGAGGACACCATATATTTT.

The chain recombines TRBV14 with TRBJ2-7, with 7 bases aligning to TRBD1. Trimming took 4 bases from V and 6 from J; bases not matched to a gene: 3. There are 12 residues in the CDR3. The V gene's germline CDR1 is SGHDN and CDR2 FVKESK. As DNA, the CDR3 is TGTGCCAGCAGCCCGACAGGGTTCGAGCAGTACTTC. Translating gives CASSPTGFEQYF. Full variable domain (missing parts from reference TRBV14 and TRBJ2-7): EAGVTQFPSHSVIEKGQTVTLRCDPISGHDNLYWYRRVMGKEIKFLLHFVKESKQDESGMPNNRFLAERTGGTYSTLKVQPAELEDSGVYFCASSPTGFEQYFGPGTRLTVT.

The chain's CDR3 is CASSAGTRTYEQYF. The CDR3 DNA reads as TGTGCCAGCAGCGCCGGGACAAGGACCTACGAGCAGTACTTC. The chain links TRBV7-2 to TRBJ2-7; D perhaps matches TRBD1 (6 bases). Germline V gene lookup returns CDR1 SGHTA and CDR2 FQGNSA. This CDR3 contains 14 residues. Between the trimmed V and J ends, which lost 5 bases and 2 bases, there was a span of 13 bases.

The J gene is TRBJ1-3, the V gene TRBV27; TRBD1 matches 8 bases. V gave up 6 bases and J gave up 9 bases; unmatched junction bases: 7. Germline CDR1 and CDR2: MNHEY and SMNVEV (reference sequence). CDR3 size: 13 residues. CDR3 in amino acids: CASSPRQGTTIYF. The DNA of the CDR3 is TGTGCCAGCAGCCCTAGACAGGGGACCACCATATATTTT.

Comments on this clone: This same CDR3 is encoded by further DNA sequences in the sample. The CDR3 sequence: CASSRGNTGELFF. CDR3 DNA: TGTGCCAGCAGCCGCGGGAACACCGGGGAGCTGTTTTTT. J is TRBJ2-2 and V is TRBV7-6; D remains unclear. This CDR3 has 13 amino acids. V gave up 5 bases and J gave up 1 base, with 5 bases separating them. Per the germline V gene, CDR1 is SGHVS and CDR2 is FNYEAQ.

The rearrangement links TRBV6-5 to TRBJ1-1; D remains unclear. The length of the CDR3 is 13 residues. Trimming removed 2 bases at V and 3 bases at J, with 7 bases between. Germline assignment: CDR1 MNHEY and CDR2 SVGAGI. CDR3 in amino acids: CASSYREHTEAFF. In DNA, the CDR3 is TGTGCCAGCAGTTACCGGGAGCACACTGAAGCTTTCTTT.

The gene calls are TRBV4-1 and TRBJ1-5, with 7 bases fitting TRBD1. Germline-derived CDR1 and CDR2 are MGHRA and YSYEKL. This CDR3 has 16 residues. The V gene end was trimmed by 4 bases and the J gene end by 3 bases; junction bases not matched to a gene: 9. CDR3 sequence reads: CASSRLGDRVNQPQHF. The CDR3, as DNA: TGCGCCAGCAGCCGACTAGGGGACAGAGTCAATCAGCCCCAGCATTTT.

The V call is TRBV5-1, the J call TRBJ1-4; perhaps TRBD1 as D (5 bases). Trimming cost V 3 bases and J 0 bases, with 9 bases left between them. The CDR3 is made up of 15 amino acids. In germline, CDR1 is SGHRS, CDR2 YFSETQ. CDR3 coding DNA: TGCGCCAGCAGCTCCTTGACAGCAACTAATGAAAAACTGTTTTTT. It specifies CASSSLTATNEKLFF.

The chain uses TRBV6-6 and TRBJ2-1; D perhaps matches TRBD2 (6 bases). The V and J ends lost 0 bases and 4 bases respectively, with 10 bases between them. This CDR3 has 15 residues. Germline V gene sequence: CDR1 MNHNY, CDR2 SVGAGI (reference sequence). The CDR3 nucleotides read TGTGCCAGCAGTTACTCGGGTCGGGAGTACAATGAGCAGTTCTTC. It yields the protein CASSYSGREYNEQFF.

The chain has TRBV27 and TRBJ2-4, with D maybe TRBD2 (5 bases). The CDR3 has 16 residues. The germline V gene has CDR1 MNHEY and CDR2 SMNVEV (reference sequence). V was cut by 2 bases and J by 8 bases, with 19 bases left in between. CDR3 bases: TGTGCCAGCAGTTTAAGCCGGCACACAAAGGAGGACATTCAGTACTTC. This codes for CASSLSRHTKEDIQYF.

This clone was detected only once. The chain uses TRBV20-1 and TRBJ2-5, with no clear D. The CDR3 length is 11 residues. V was shortened by 6 bases and J by 5 bases, with 10 bases between the two germline ends. Germline V gene sequence: CDR1 DFQATT, CDR2 SNEGSKA (reference sequence). The chain's CDR3 is CSARPSETQYF. CDR3 DNA: TGCAGTGCAAGACCCTCTGAGACCCAGTACTTC.

This clone has only a few counts. The CDR3 sequence: CASSKGQGGEKLFF. CDR3 coding DNA: TGTGCCAGCAGCAAAGGACAGGGCGGTGAAAAACTGTTTTTT. The chain employs TRBV7-9 and TRBJ1-4; TRBD1 aligns across 8 bases. The CDR3 length is 14 residues. Trimming removed 5 bases from V and 7 bases from J; junction bases left unmatched: 6. The V gene's germline CDR1 is SEHNR and CDR2 FQNEAQ (reference sequence).

This chain links TRBV7-6 with TRBJ2-5; 8 bases fit TRBD2. The CDR3 runs 17 residues. Germline CDR1 reads SGHVS; CDR2 reads FNYEAQ. The V and J ends lost 1 base and 2 bases, in that order; junction bases with no gene match: 9. The DNA of the CDR3 is TGTGCCAGCAGCTTAGGGACCCCTACGGGGGGGCAAGAGACCCAGTACTTC. Its translation: CASSLGTPTGGQETQYF.

CDR3 protein: CASSPNAGVDNEQFF. The CDR3 bases are TGTGCCAGCAGCCCCAATGCGGGGGTGGACAATGAGCAGTTCTTC. This sequence joins TRBV7-9 and TRBJ2-1, with 7 bases lining up with TRBD2. CDR3 size: 15 residues. The V gene end was trimmed by 5 bases and the J gene end by 5 bases; junction bases not matched to a gene: 9. CDR1 is SEHNR and CDR2 is FQNEAQ in the germline V gene (reference sequence).

The chain has TRBV2 and TRBJ2-5, with no clear D. Germline V gives CDR1 SNHLY, CDR2 FYNNEI. Between the trimmed V and J ends, which lost 6 bases and 2 bases, there was a span of 4 bases. The CDR3 has 11 amino acids. The CDR3 sequence is CASSKQETQYF. The CDR3 coding sequence is TGTGCCAGCAGCAAACAAGAGACCCAGTACTTC.

This chain connects TRBV29-1 to TRBJ1-1; TRBD1 matches 9 bases. This CDR3 spans 14 amino acids. Germline lookup yields CDR1 SQVTM and CDR2 ANQGSEA. The V and J ends lost 4 bases and 4 bases, in that order; junction bases with no gene match: 7. Here the CDR3 reads CSVVVQGAGTEAFF. In nucleotides, the CDR3 is TGCAGCGTTGTTGTACAGGGGGCCGGCACTGAAGCTTTCTTT.

This chain joins TRBV27 and TRBJ2-3, with TRBD1 identical over 7 bases. V lost 2 bases to trimming and J lost 3 bases; unmatched junction nucleotides: 5. Germline CDR1 reads MNHEY; CDR2 reads SMNVEV (reference sequence). The CDR3 contains 15 residues. The CDR3 is CASSLIGQATDTQYF. Here the CDR3 DNA reads TGTGCCAGCAGTTTAATAGGACAGGCAACAGATACGCAGTATTTT.

This clone was counted between two and nine times. V gene TRBV2 combines with J gene TRBJ2-5, with D possibly TRBD2 on 5 matching bases. The CDR3 length is 13 residues. V lost 7 bases to trimming and J lost 0 bases, with 9 bases between them. Looked up from germline, CDR1 is SNHLY and CDR2 is FYNNEI. DNA of the CDR3: TGTGCCAGCACGGCGGGTTACCAAGAGACCCAGTACTTC. It specifies CASTAGYQETQYF.

This clone has only one observation. The chain links TRBV2 to TRBJ1-4; D is unresolved. Per the germline V gene, CDR1 is SNHLY and CDR2 is FYNNEI. With 6 bases removed from V and 8 bases from J, the gap between germline ends came to 10 bases. The CDR3 has 12 amino acids. The CDR3 DNA follows: TGTGCCAGCAGGAGGGTGGGCGAAAAACTGTTTTTT. It encodes CASRRVGEKLFF.